This is a list of T cell receptor beta chains from one sample in a study of shared clonotypes between healthy human individuals. Clones were read by immunoSEQ multiplex PCR, and TCRdb kept only the in-frame ones, dropping some. The sample includes nearly 2 million clones, around 96% seen only once; the top ten take 1% to 1.5%. The sequencing sample was made of naive CD8+ T cells sorted from blood. The origin of the receptors is a man younger than 35 in good health. The CDR3 runs from the conserved cysteine through the conserved F or W. A D gene is named only where the DNA matches it firmly. Expanded clones are given a class, and other clones once, few, many or no size at all.

d_call: -
v_call: TRBV11-2
j_call: TRBJ2-5
clone_size: -
cdr3_aa: CASSLVWGEETQYF
cdr3_nt: TGTGCCAGCAGCTTAGTGTGGGGGGAAGAGACCCAGTACTTC

d_call: TRBD1
v_call: TRBV25-1
j_call: TRBJ2-3
clone_size: once
cdr3_aa: CASSELVTGGADTQYF
cdr3_nt: TGTGCCAGCAGTGAATTAGTGACAGGGGGCGCAGATACGCAGTATTTT

d_call: -
v_call: TRBV5-4
j_call: TRBJ2-7
clone_size: -
cdr3_aa: CASSSVGGLYEQYF
cdr3_nt: TGTGCCAGCAGCTCGGTTGGGGGGCTATACGAGCAGTACTTC

d_call: TRBD2
v_call: TRBV19
j_call: TRBJ2-1
clone_size: -
cdr3_aa: CASRLAGGNEQFF
cdr3_nt: TGTGCCTCGAGACTAGCGGGAGGCAATGAGCAGTTCTTC

d_call: TRBD2
v_call: TRBV6-5
j_call: TRBJ2-1
clone_size: -
cdr3_aa: CASSYGLAGDYEQFF
cdr3_nt: TGTGCCAGCAGTTACGGACTAGCGGGAGACTATGAGCAGTTCTTC

d_call: TRBD2
v_call: TRBV28
j_call: TRBJ2-7
clone_size: -
cdr3_aa: CASRPSGSSYEQYF
cdr3_nt: TGTGCCAGCAGACCTAGCGGGAGTTCCTACGAGCAGTACTTC

d_call: -
v_call: TRBV5-6
j_call: TRBJ1-2
clone_size: -
cdr3_aa: CASSSEWQGSYGYTF
cdr3_nt: TGTGCCAGCAGCTCGGAGTGGCAGGGAAGCTATGGCTACACCTTC

d_call: -
v_call: TRBV14
j_call: TRBJ2-5
clone_size: -
cdr3_aa: CASSQDRGVGETQYF
cdr3_nt: TGTGCCAGCAGCCAAGACAGGGGTGTTGGAGAGACCCAGTACTTC

d_call: -
v_call: TRBV5-4
j_call: TRBJ2-7
clone_size: -
cdr3_aa: CASSYGQEQYF
cdr3_nt: TGTGCCAGCAGCTATGGACAGGAGCAGTACTTC

d_call: -
v_call: TRBV13
j_call: TRBJ1-2
clone_size: -
cdr3_aa: CASSLGINAGGGHGEGYTF
cdr3_nt: TGTGCCAGCAGCTTAGGCATCAATGCCGGGGGGGGCCACGGTGAGGGCTACACCTTC

d_call: TRBD1
v_call: TRBV9
j_call: TRBJ1-2
clone_size: -
cdr3_aa: CASSVGLTRDSANYGYTF
cdr3_nt: TGTGCCAGCAGCGTAGGTCTGACTCGGGACAGCGCTAACTATGGCTACACCTTC

d_call: -
v_call: TRBV7-2
j_call: TRBJ2-1
clone_size: -
cdr3_aa: CASSLTRHYNEQFF
cdr3_nt: TGTGCCAGCAGCTTAACCAGACACTACAATGAGCAGTTCTTC

d_call: -
v_call: TRBV4-1
j_call: TRBJ2-7
clone_size: -
cdr3_aa: CASSQKALEGIYEQYF
cdr3_nt: TGCGCCAGCAGCCAAAAGGCCCTTGAGGGTATCTACGAGCAGTACTTC

d_call: TRBD1
v_call: TRBV6-5
j_call: TRBJ1-5
clone_size: -
cdr3_aa: CASSYAGGQPQHF
cdr3_nt: TGTGCCAGCAGTTACGCAGGGGGGCAGCCCCAGCATTTT

d_call: -
v_call: TRBV7-2
j_call: TRBJ2-7
clone_size: -
cdr3_aa: CASSLSQGGSHEQYF
cdr3_nt: TGTGCCAGCAGCTTATCCCAGGGGGGATCCCACGAGCAGTACTTC

d_call: -
v_call: TRBV5-8
j_call: TRBJ1-1
clone_size: -
cdr3_aa: CASSFSPVVEGLDTEAFF
cdr3_nt: TGTGCCAGCAGCTTTTCGCCGGTGGTCGAAGGTTTAGACACTGAAGCTTTCTTT

d_call: TRBD2
v_call: TRBV4-1
j_call: TRBJ2-7
clone_size: -
cdr3_aa: CASSQLSGTYEQYF
cdr3_nt: TGCGCCAGCAGCCAACTCAGCGGGACCTACGAGCAGTACTTC

d_call: -
v_call: TRBV5-1
j_call: TRBJ1-3
clone_size: -
cdr3_aa: CASSSGVYGNTIYF
cdr3_nt: TGCGCCAGCAGCTCAGGGGTTTACGGAAACACCATATATTTT

d_call: TRBD2
v_call: TRBV11-2
j_call: TRBJ2-5
clone_size: -
cdr3_aa: CASSPELAGGETQYF
cdr3_nt: TGTGCCAGCAGCCCAGAGCTAGCGGGAGGGGAGACCCAGTACTTC

d_call: TRBD1
v_call: TRBV2
j_call: TRBJ1-6
clone_size: -
cdr3_aa: CASSGDREGSSYNSPLHF
cdr3_nt: TGTGCCAGCAGTGGGGACAGGGAAGGAAGCTCCTATAATTCACCCCTCCACTTT

d_call: TRBD2
v_call: TRBV13
j_call: TRBJ2-5
clone_size: -
cdr3_aa: CASSSALAGETQYF
cdr3_nt: TGTGCCAGCAGCTCCGCATTAGCGGGAGAGACCCAGTACTTC

d_call: -
v_call: TRBV2
j_call: TRBJ2-7
clone_size: -
cdr3_aa: CASSELPRTEVYEQYF
cdr3_nt: TGTGCCAGCAGTGAACTCCCCCGGACAGAGGTCTACGAGCAGTACTTC

d_call: -
v_call: TRBV19
j_call: TRBJ2-7
clone_size: -
cdr3_aa: CASSPGHNYEQYF
cdr3_nt: TGTGCCAGTAGCCCGGGACACAACTACGAGCAGTACTTC

d_call: -
v_call: TRBV28
j_call: TRBJ1-1
clone_size: -
cdr3_aa: CASSFRGMNTEAFF
cdr3_nt: TGTGCCAGCAGTTTCCGGGGAATGAACACTGAAGCTTTCTTT

d_call: TRBD2
v_call: TRBV13
j_call: TRBJ2-1
clone_size: -
cdr3_aa: CASSSPGGYNEQFF
cdr3_nt: TGTGCCAGCAGCTCCCCGGGGGGCTACAATGAGCAGTTCTTC

d_call: -
v_call: TRBV4-1
j_call: TRBJ1-1
clone_size: -
cdr3_aa: CASSQEERDVNTEAFF
cdr3_nt: TGCGCCAGCAGCCAAGAAGAGAGGGATGTGAACACTGAAGCTTTCTTT

d_call: -
v_call: TRBV4-1
j_call: TRBJ2-7
clone_size: -
cdr3_aa: CASSQEGPLGNYEQYF
cdr3_nt: TGCGCCAGCAGCCAAGAGGGCCCGTTAGGGAACTACGAGCAGTACTTC